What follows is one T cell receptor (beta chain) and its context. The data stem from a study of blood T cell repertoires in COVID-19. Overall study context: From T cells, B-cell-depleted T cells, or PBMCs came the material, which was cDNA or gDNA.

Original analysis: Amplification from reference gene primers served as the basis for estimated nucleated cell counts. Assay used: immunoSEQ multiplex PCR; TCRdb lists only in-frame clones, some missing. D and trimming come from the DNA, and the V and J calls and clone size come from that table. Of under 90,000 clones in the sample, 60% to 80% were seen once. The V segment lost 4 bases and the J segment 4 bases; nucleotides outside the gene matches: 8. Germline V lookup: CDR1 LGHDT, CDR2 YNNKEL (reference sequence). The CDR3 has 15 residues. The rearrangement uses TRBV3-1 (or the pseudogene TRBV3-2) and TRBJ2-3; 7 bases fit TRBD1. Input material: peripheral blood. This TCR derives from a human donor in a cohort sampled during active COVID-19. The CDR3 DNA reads TGTGCCAGCAGCCGCCCGACAGGGTCGGCAGATACGCAGTATTTT. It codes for CASSRPTGSADTQYF.